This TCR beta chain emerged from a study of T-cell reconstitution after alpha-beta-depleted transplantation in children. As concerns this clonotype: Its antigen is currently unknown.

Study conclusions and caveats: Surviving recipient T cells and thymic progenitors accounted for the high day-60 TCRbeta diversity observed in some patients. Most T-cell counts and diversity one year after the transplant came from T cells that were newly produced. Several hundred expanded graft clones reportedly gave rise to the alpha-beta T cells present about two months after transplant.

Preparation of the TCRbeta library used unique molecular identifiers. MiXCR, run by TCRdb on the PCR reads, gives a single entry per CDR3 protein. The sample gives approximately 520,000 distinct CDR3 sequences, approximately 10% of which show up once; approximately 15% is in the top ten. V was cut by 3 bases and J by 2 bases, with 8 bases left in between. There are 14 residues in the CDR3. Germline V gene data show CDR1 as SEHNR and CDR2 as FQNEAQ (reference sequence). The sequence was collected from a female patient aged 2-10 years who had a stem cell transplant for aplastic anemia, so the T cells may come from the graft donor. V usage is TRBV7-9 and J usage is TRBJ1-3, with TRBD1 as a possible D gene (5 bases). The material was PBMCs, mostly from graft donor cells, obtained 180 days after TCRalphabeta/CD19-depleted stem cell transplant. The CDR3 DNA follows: TGTGCCAGCAGCTTCGGGACCGCTGGAAACACCATATATTTT. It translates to CASSFGTAGNTIYF.